This entry lists 20 T cell receptor beta chains sequenced from one sample in a study of cytomegalovirus exposure and HLA in healthy donors. PCR employed 60 Vbeta and 13 Jbeta primers. Repertoires were generated with immunoSEQ multiplex PCR, while TCRdb's copy carries only in-frame clones and drops some. Among fewer than 200,000 clones listed, 68% were seen once. Sequences were obtained from PBMCs. These receptors originate from a middle-aged woman in good health and CMV-seropositive.

The genes are TRBV28 and TRBJ1-1, with D perhaps TRBD1 (5 bases). V lost 5 bases to trimming and J lost 6 bases, with 10 bases between them. CDR3 length equals 12 residues. Looked up from germline, CDR1 is MDHEN and CDR2 is SYDVKM. CDR3 residues: CASSRQYAEAFF. In DNA form, the CDR3 reads TGTGCCAGCAGTCGACAGTACGCTGAAGCTTTCTTT.

V and J are TRBV5-1 and TRBJ1-1; tentative D call: TRBD1 (6 bases). Germline assignment: CDR1 SGHRS and CDR2 YFSETQ. The CDR3 has 15 residues. V lost 0 bases, J lost 1 base, and 10 bases lay in between. The CDR3 DNA reads as TGCGCCAGCAGCTTGGGTACAGGGAGGAACACTGAAGCTTTCTTT. Amino acids: CASSLGTGRNTEAFF.

As regards this clone: The junction shows a germline mismatch at one end, possibly a read error. This chain uses TRBV29-1 with TRBJ1-2; D unresolved. CDR3 length: 10 amino acids. CDR1 and CDR2 (germline): SQVTM, ANQGSEA. CDR3 coding DNA: TGCAGCGTTGAACTGGCGGGCTACCCCTTC. Translation: CSVELAGYPF.

The rearrangement links TRBV5-4 to TRBJ1-6, with a tentative D call TRBD1 (6 bases). V gave up 0 bases and J gave up 13 bases, with 8 bases separating them. Germline lookup yields CDR1 SGHNT and CDR2 YYREEE (reference sequence). This CDR3 spans 12 amino acids. The CDR3 sequence: CASSLATGPLHF. CDR3 sequence (DNA): TGTGCCAGCAGCTTGGCTACAGGGCCCCTCCACTTT.

This clone was seen a few times. This chain connects TRBV5-6 to TRBJ2-1; a weak D match, TRBD2 (5 bases). V dropped 0 bases and J dropped 3 bases, with 13 bases sitting between them. Germline loops: CDR1 SGHDT, CDR2 YYEEEE. CDR3 length equals 16 residues. The DNA of the CDR3 is TGTGCCAGCAGCTTGGGGGCGGGCCCCCTCTACAATGAGCAGTTCTTC. This sequence encodes CASSLGAGPLYNEQFF.

The CDR3 nucleotides are TGTGCCAGCTCACCGGGACAGGGGGACTACGAGCAGTACTTC. Encoded protein: CASSPGQGDYEQYF. This chain joins TRBV18 and TRBJ2-7, with TRBD1 identical over 11 bases. Germline assignment: CDR1 KGHSH and CDR2 LQKENI. J lost 3 bases, V lost 3 bases, and 1 base had no gene match. This CDR3 spans 14 amino acids.

This clone was observed a few times. The CDR3 DNA is TGCGCCAGCAGCTTCGCGGGGTCGGATACGCAGTATTTT. Translated, it gives CASSFAGSDTQYF. The chain links TRBV5-1 to TRBJ2-3; tentative D call: TRBD2 (6 bases). V lost 2 bases to trimming and J lost 6 bases, with 10 bases between them. The germline gives CDR1 SGHRS, CDR2 YFSETQ. This CDR3 is 13 amino acids long.

CDR3 sequence reads: CASSLERGPYVGTF. The DNA of the CDR3 is TGTGCCAGCAGCTTGGAACGGGGTCCTTATGTGGGCACCTTC. V usage is TRBV5-4 and J usage is TRBJ1-2; D is uncertain. This CDR3 is built from 14 residues. Trimming shortened V by 0 bases and J by 13 bases, and 19 bases separated the two germline ends. Germline CDR1 and CDR2: SGHNT and YYREEE (reference sequence). Variable domain in full (rest from reference TRBV5-4 and TRBJ1-2): ETGVTQSPTHLIKTRGQQVTLRCSSQSGHNTVSWYQQALGQGPQFIFQYYREEENGRGNFPPRFSGLQFPNYSSELNVNALELDDSALYLCASSLERGPYVGTFGSGTRLTVV.

This clone was seen only once. This chain connects TRBV4-3 to TRBJ2-7; 10 bases are shared with TRBD2. Per the germline V gene, CDR1 is LGHNA and CDR2 is YSLEER. This CDR3 has 15 amino acids. The ends lost 1 base at V and 4 bases at J; junction bases unmatched: 4. CDR3 protein: CASSQGVAGGYEQYF. CDR3 sequence (DNA): TGCGCCAGCAGCCAAGGCGTAGCGGGAGGATACGAGCAGTACTTC.

Worth noting for this clone: A junction end diverges from the germline sequence, so it may reflect a read error. The chain couples TRBV6-6 to TRBJ1-5; TRBD1 aligns across 8 bases. Germline V lookup: CDR1 MNHNY, CDR2 SVGAGI (reference sequence). The CDR3 sequence is 16 residues long. The CDR3 loop is CASRSTGGLDFQPQNF. CDR3 DNA: TGTGCCAGCAGAAGCACAGGGGGACTTGATTTTCAGCCCCAGAATTTT.

The chain combines TRBV5-6 with TRBJ1-4; D gene ambiguous. Germline-derived CDR1 and CDR2 are SGHDT and YYEEEE. Trimming removed 4 bases from V and 6 bases from J, with 19 bases in between. This CDR3 comprises 16 residues. The CDR3 nucleotides are TGTGCCAGCAGCCGTGGCCGGGATTTAGATTATGAAAAACTGTTTTTT. As protein: CASSRGRDLDYEKLFF.

The rearrangement uses TRBV2 and TRBJ2-5, with D perhaps matching TRBD1 (6 bases). Germline V gene lookup returns CDR1 SNHLY and CDR2 FYNNEI. V lost 4 bases to trimming and J lost 5 bases, with 17 bases between them. The CDR3 contains 15 residues. CDR3 region: CASSVTGPPQETQYF. The CDR3 region has the DNA TGTGCCAGCAGTGTTACAGGGCCACCTCAGGAGACCCAGTACTTC.

This clone has a handful of counts. CDR3 sequence reads: CASLLTEGQPQHF. The CDR3 coding sequence is TGTGCCAGCCTCTTGACGGAGGGTCAGCCCCAGCATTTT. The chain joins TRBV5-8 to TRBJ1-5; no clear D gene. Trimming took off 7 bases at V and 6 bases at J, with 14 bases between the two ends. CDR1 is SGHTS, CDR2 YDEGEE, per germline. CDR3 length: 13 amino acids. Combining the CDR3 with reference TRBV5-8 and TRBJ1-5 gives the whole variable domain EAGVTQSPTHLIKTRGQQATLRCSPISGHTSVYWYQQALGLGLQFLLWYDEGEERNRGNFPPRFSGRQFPNYSSELNVNALELEDSALYLCASLLTEGQPQHFGDGTRLSIL.

This chain joins TRBV15 and TRBJ2-5; TRBD2 aligns across 9 bases. Germline V gives CDR1 LNHNV, CDR2 YYDKDF (reference sequence). After removal of 8 bases from V and 2 bases from J, the junction contained 9 bases not matched to a gene. The CDR3 runs to 15 residues. The CDR3 protein is CATAGGLAKQETQYF. The CDR3 nucleotides read TGTGCCACCGCGGGAGGACTAGCGAAACAAGAGACCCAGTACTTC.

This chain connects TRBV28 to TRBJ2-7; D uncertain. The germline V gene has CDR1 MDHEN and CDR2 SYDVKM. The germline V and J ends were trimmed by 4 bases and 3 bases, with 10 bases remaining between them. The CDR3 consists of 13 residues. DNA for the CDR3: TGTGCCAGCAGTTCAGGAACACTCTACGAGCAGTACTTC. Its translation: CASSSGTLYEQYF.

The chain employs TRBV19 and TRBJ2-7; 10 bases map to TRBD2. V lost 6 bases, J lost 2 bases, and 4 bases stayed unmatched. The CDR3 runs 14 residues. Germline-derived CDR1 and CDR2 are LNHDA and SQIVND (reference sequence). The CDR3 is CASRSSGGPYEQYF. The CDR3 region has the DNA TGTGCCAGTAGGTCTAGCGGGGGACCCTACGAGCAGTACTTC.

The genes are TRBV5-1 and TRBJ2-3; 8 nucleotides line up with TRBD2. J was trimmed by 4 bases and V by 0 bases; bases with no gene match: 10. Per the germline V gene, CDR1 is SGHRS and CDR2 is YFSETQ. The CDR3 runs 17 residues. As DNA, the CDR3 is TGCGCCAGCAGCTTGGCCACATCGAGCGGGGGCCCAGATACGCAGTATTTT. It codes for CASSLATSSGGPDTQYF.

The V and J genes are TRBV13 and TRBJ2-5, with a tentative D call TRBD1 (7 bases). This CDR3 region has 15 residues. Germline V gives CDR1 PRHDT, CDR2 FYEKMQ (reference sequence). Trimming took 4 bases from V and 5 from J, leaving 17 bases between them. CDR3: CASSSNTGAGETQYF. For the CDR3, the DNA is TGTGCCAGCAGCTCGAATACAGGGGCGGGGGAGACCCAGTACTTC.

This clone was counted between two and nine times. The chain is built from TRBV9 and TRBJ2-5, with 8 bases lining up with TRBD2. The trim removed 3 bases at V and 7 bases at J, leaving 11 bases unmatched. The CDR3 runs 15 residues. Per the germline V gene, CDR1 is SGDLS and CDR2 is YYNGEE. For the CDR3, the DNA is TGTGCCAGCAGCGGGGATTCGGGACTAGAGGCGACCCAGTACTTC. This sequence encodes CASSGDSGLEATQYF.

The chain uses TRBV19 and TRBJ2-6, with 10 positions matching TRBD2. Germline V gives CDR1 LNHDA, CDR2 SQIVND (reference sequence). The CDR3 runs to 20 residues. With 5 bases clipped from V and 2 bases from J, the junction kept 15 bases outside the gene matches. CDR3 DNA: TGTGCCAGTAGTGCTATTTCCGGGACTAGCGCAAGAACTGGGGCCAACGTCCTGACTTTC. It specifies CASSAISGTSARTGANVLTF.